The T cell receptor beta chain described here comes from a study of shared clonotypes between healthy human individuals. Findings and limits, study-wide: Memory subsets had estimated richness that was generally smaller than that of naive subsets. Generation probabilities of non-shared clonotypes were lower (relative to those shared by all four donors). A handful of donors showed sharing of approximately 4.7% of naive CD4 clonotypes.

Template for every sorted-subset replicate PCR totaled approximately 200 ng DNA, 25,000 to 30,000 T cell genomes. Assay used: immunoSEQ multiplex PCR; TCRdb lists only in-frame clones, some missing. Of fewer than 1.6 million clones listed, around 98.5% are singletons. The CDR3 extends over 14 amino acids. Germline CDR1 is SGHRS and CDR2 is YFSETQ. V lost 4 bases to trimming and J lost 5 bases, with 13 bases between them. Regarding this clone: Its target is not known.

The chain has TRBV5-1 and TRBJ1-5; possible D gene TRBD1, 5 bases. The clonotype was recovered from a man under 40 in good health. Sequenced sample: naive CD4+ T cells sorted from blood. This sample's subset: CD45RA+ positively selected. The CDR3 coding sequence is TGCGCCAGCAGCCCCCAGGGAGGCGATCAGCCCCAGCATTTT. It is translated as CASSPQGGDQPQHF.